The rows below give T cell receptor beta chains drawn from one sample of a study of T cell responses to AZD1222 COVID-19 vaccine. Clones were read by immunoSEQ multiplex PCR, and TCRdb kept only the in-frame ones, dropping some. The sample consists of 90,000 to 150,000 clones, 90% of them appearing once. The sequenced sample was peripheral blood, obtained 28 days after the second dose of the MenACWY control vaccine. The receptors originated from an adult who received the MenACWY meningococcal vaccine as a control. Each CDR3 is given with its conserved first and last residue. Fields, in order: J gene, CDR3 length, clone size, V gene, CDR3 protein. Part of the rows lack a size; the others show once, few, many or a class for expanded clones.

>TRBJ2-2|13|NA|TRBV6-5
CASSFMGPGELFF
>TRBJ2-1|13|NA|TRBV2
CASSARERKEQFF
>TRBJ2-1|14|NA|TRBV7-3
CASSPTPRGDEQFF
>TRBJ1-1|15|NA|TRBV28
CASSPLTSLNTEAFF
>TRBJ2-5|13|NA|TRBV19
CASGTGEQETQYF
>TRBJ2-2|15|NA|TRBV24-1
CATSDPNGQTGELFF
>TRBJ2-1|13|NA|TRBV19
CASSINNRDEQFF
>TRBJ1-2|13|NA|TRBV24-1
CATSQTGTYGYTF
>TRBJ2-3|16|NA|TRBV10-3
CAISDPTRGPADTQYF
>TRBJ1-4|16|NA|TRBV11-2
CASSLVLQGDNEKLFF
>TRBJ1-5|17|NA|TRBV28
CASSRQGWLVSNQPQHF
>TRBJ2-2|15|NA|TRBV14
CASSQDRGRAGELFF
>TRBJ1-3|16|NA|TRBV4-1
CASSQDAGGRGNTIYF
>TRBJ1-5|14|NA|TRBV7-8
CASSLAGRVQPQHF
>TRBJ2-1|12|NA|TRBV28
CASSTEGGEQFF
>TRBJ1-1|14|NA|TRBV5-1
CASSLAGVGTEAFF
>TRBJ2-1|15|NA|TRBV6-1
CASRPPTPESNEQFF
>TRBJ1-5|17|NA|TRBV7-8
CASSLARATRGNQPQHF
>TRBJ1-4|14|NA|TRBV6-1
CASSEGGGNEKLFF
>TRBJ1-4|14|NA|TRBV30
CAWEQGAKVKKLFF
>TRBJ1-2|15|NA|TRBV7-9
CASSPPSTGGHGYTF
>TRBJ2-5|15|NA|TRBV7-6
CASSLARQGGETQYF
>TRBJ2-2|16|NA|TRBV9
CASSVEGVWFTGELFF
>TRBJ2-7|11|NA|TRBV28
CASSLYNEQYF
>TRBJ2-2|14|NA|TRBV6-2/TRBV6-3
CASSYSIGTGELFF
>TRBJ1-6|14|NA|TRBV27
CASSLGADVGTLHF
>TRBJ2-7|14|NA|TRBV3-1/TRBV3-2
CASSPAAGDREQYF
>TRBJ2-2|21|few|TRBV1
CTSSQDLAGLAIRTDHRGAVF
>TRBJ2-3|16|NA|TRBV28
CASSLIGLAGTDTQYF
>TRBJ2-1|13|once|TRBV29-1
CSVEDSWHNEQFF
>TRBJ1-2|16|NA|TRBV6-5
CASSYTTGTGSGGYTF
>TRBJ2-7|13|NA|TRBV7-9
CASSVGGDYEQYF
>TRBJ2-5|13|NA|TRBV30
CAWSEGGRETQYF
>TRBJ1-5|13|many|TRBV6-4
CASSVGPNQPQHF
>TRBJ2-3|20|NA|TRBV4-3
CASSQDRGSGGGWGTDTQYF
>TRBJ2-3|15|NA|TRBV7-2
CASSLEPPGTDTQYF
>TRBJ1-1|13|NA|TRBV19
CASSMGQPAEAFF
>TRBJ1-2|15|NA|TRBV7-2
CASSLAFRGGDGYTF
>TRBJ2-1|17|NA|TRBV5-1
CASSFLRGTGSYNEQFF
>TRBJ2-1|15|once|TRBV4-1
CASSQVRGTYNEQFF
>TRBJ2-7|13|NA|TRBV19
CASSPDGVYEQYF
>TRBJ2-3|16|NA|TRBV6-4
CASSGTPGGSTDTQYF
>TRBJ2-7|15|NA|TRBV4-2
CASSQEDRTGNEQYF
>TRBJ2-1|13|NA|TRBV27
CASSQDTANEQFF
>TRBJ2-5|14|NA|TRBV28
CASSLFGFGKTQYF
>TRBJ2-2|12|NA|TRBV18
CASSPLAGELFF
>TRBJ2-2|17|NA|TRBV6-2/TRBV6-3
CASSYGGGGTNTGELFF
>TRBJ2-7|11|NA|TRBV29-1
CSILGYYEQYF
>TRBJ2-7|15|NA|TRBV28
CASSLRDRGQYEQYF
>TRBJ2-1|16|few|TRBV6-4
CASSVTSESSYNEQFF
>TRBJ2-7|16|NA|TRBV6-1
CASSESSPGQKYEQYF